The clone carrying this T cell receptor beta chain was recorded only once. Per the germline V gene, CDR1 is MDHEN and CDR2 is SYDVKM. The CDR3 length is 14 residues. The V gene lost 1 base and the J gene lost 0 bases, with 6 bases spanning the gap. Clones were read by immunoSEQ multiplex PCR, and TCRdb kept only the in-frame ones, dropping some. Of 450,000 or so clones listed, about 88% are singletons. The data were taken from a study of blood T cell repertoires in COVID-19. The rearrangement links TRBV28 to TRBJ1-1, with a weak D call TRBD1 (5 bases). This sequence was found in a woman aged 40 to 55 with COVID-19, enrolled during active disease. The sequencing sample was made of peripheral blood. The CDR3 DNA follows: TGTGCCAGCAGTTTATCAGGGATGAACACTGAAGCTTTCTTT. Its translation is CASSLSGMNTEAFF.